This T cell receptor (beta chain) is drawn from a study of T cells after yellow fever vaccination. Overall study context: It was SMART-Seq v4 Ultra Low Input that prepared the fractions with low cell numbers.

This clonotype was counted between two and nine times. Its specificity is not known. Whole-study findings and limits: Boosting was followed by the reappearance of most primary-vaccination clones (roughly 95% CD4, 88% CD8). Some clonotypes, a small share, were shared between CD4 and CD8 compartments.

A process of 5'RACE template switching, which added a universal primer site and UMIs, was used to make TCR cDNA. One entry per CDR3 protein, called by TCRdb with MiXCR from the 5' RACE reads. The sample contains some 97,000 distinct CDR3 sequences, around 5.5% of which appear only once. With 3 bases clipped from V and 5 bases from J, the junction kept 2 bases outside the gene matches. The CDR3 loop spans 15 amino acids. Germline CDR1 and CDR2: KGHDR and SFDVKD. This sequence originates from a man aged 18 to 29 who received the YFV17D yellow fever vaccine. This specimen was CD8+ T cells sorted from PBMCs, taken 10 days after the yellow fever booster vaccination. This chain connects TRBV24-1 to TRBJ2-2, with 10 bases fitting TRBD1. CDR3 sequence reads: CATSDGTGVTGELFF. CDR3 nucleotides: TGTGCCACCAGTGATGGGACAGGGGTTACCGGGGAGCTGTTTTTT.